This TCR beta chain is drawn from a study of OX40 agonist ivuxolimab in advanced cancers. Whole-study context: Allowance was made for prior anti-PD-1, anti-PD-L1 or anti-CTLA-4 therapy, and roughly 40% had some. Findings of the study overall: The investigators did not determine what antigen specificity the expanded peripheral T cells had.

The table came from immunoSEQ multiplex PCR; TCRdb's copy has only in-frame clones and leaves some out. The sample includes more than 65,000 clones, roughly 81% of them seen just once. Worth noting for this clone: The antigen is not known.

Anyone with autoimmune disease history or systemic immunosuppression was excluded. Blood sampling was done at baseline, cycle 4 day 1, and cycle 7 day 1. The CDR3 totals 16 residues. Germline assignment: CDR1 SEHNR and CDR2 FQNEAQ (reference sequence). Losses at the gene ends were 4 bases for V and 4 bases for J; bases not matched to a gene: 5. The clonotype originates from an adult with an advanced solid tumor such as melanoma, head and neck, liver or kidney cancer. J is TRBJ2-1 and V is TRBV7-9, with 12 bases matching TRBD2. The sequenced sample was CD4+ or CD8+ T cells sorted from blood, obtained in a trial of the OX40 agonist ivuxolimab. The CDR3 DNA reads TGTGCCAGCAGCTCCCGACTAGCGGGGGATTACAATGAGCAGTTCTTC. It codes for CASSSRLAGDYNEQFF.